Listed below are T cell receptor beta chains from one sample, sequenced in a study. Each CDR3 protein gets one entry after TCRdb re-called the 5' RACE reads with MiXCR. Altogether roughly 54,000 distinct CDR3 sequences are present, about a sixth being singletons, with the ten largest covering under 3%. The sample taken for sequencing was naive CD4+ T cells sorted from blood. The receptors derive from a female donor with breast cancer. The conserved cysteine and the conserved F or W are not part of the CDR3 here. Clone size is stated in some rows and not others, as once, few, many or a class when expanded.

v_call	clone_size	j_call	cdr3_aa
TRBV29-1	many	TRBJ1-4	SVDTGALNEKLF
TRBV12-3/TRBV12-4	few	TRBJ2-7	ATYEQY
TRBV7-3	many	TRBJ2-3	ASSLTRTETDTQY
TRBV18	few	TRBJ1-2	ASSPQDSTGYT
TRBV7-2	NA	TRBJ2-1	ASSLAGDGSNEQF
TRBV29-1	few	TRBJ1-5	SVVTAYNQPQH
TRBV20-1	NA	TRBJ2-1	SARGDSHNEQF
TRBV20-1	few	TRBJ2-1	SARDRGGRWNEQF
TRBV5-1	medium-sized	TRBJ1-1	ASSLNGGNTEAF
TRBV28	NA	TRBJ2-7	ASNSPGDPTYEQY
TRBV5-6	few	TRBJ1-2	ASSLATGDYGYT
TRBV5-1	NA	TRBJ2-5	ASSLGGSGLQETQY
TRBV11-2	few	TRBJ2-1	ASSLRILAGAEQF
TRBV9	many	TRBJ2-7	ASSTRGDNEQY
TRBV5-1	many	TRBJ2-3	ASSPGSVSGTDTQY
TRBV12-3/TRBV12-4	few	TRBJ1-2	ASSMTVYGYT
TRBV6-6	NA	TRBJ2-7	ASSYSSRGRNEGYEQY
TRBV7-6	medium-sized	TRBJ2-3	ASSLEGHTQY
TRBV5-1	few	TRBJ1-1	ASSYQGQGTGTEAF
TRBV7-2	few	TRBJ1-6	ASSLTGDSPLH
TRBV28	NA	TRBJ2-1	ASRGREGYNEQF
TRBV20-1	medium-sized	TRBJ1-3	SVGGGVLSGNTIY
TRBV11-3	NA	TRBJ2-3	ASSLGGVTSTDTQY
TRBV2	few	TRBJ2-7	ASCRDRGGEQY
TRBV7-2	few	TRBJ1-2	ASSSHTNYGYT
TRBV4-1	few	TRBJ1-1	ASSQDREDPEAF
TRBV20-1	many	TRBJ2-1	SASRRRASGREEEQF
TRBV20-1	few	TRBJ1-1	SATPEGRTEAF
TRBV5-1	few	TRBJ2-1	ASSRGVGGSYNEQF
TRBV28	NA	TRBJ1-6	ASRLGQVFSPLH
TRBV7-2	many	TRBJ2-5	ASSWVRGVQETQY
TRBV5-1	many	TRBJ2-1	ASSLASSGPNNEQF
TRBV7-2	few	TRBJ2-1	ASSPDTGSYNEQF
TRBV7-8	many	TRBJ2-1	ASSRGAGSYNEQF
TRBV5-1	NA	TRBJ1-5	ASSPRMGNQPQH
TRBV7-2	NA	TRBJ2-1	ASSFGDSSWSNEQF
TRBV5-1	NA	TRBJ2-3	ASSLTGNTDTQY
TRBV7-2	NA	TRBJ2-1	ATSSSGINEQF
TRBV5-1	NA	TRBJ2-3	ASSLDQSTDTQY
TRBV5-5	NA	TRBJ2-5	ASSVSRQETQY
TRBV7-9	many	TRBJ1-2	ASSLEGGSGYT
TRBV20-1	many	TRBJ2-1	SAQLAESYNEQF